Listed below are T cell receptor beta chains from one sample, sequenced in a study of regulatory dendritic cells for organ transplantation. Libraries were prepared by immunoSEQ multiplex PCR; TCRdb keeps only in-frame clonotypes and omits some of them. The data show about 5,400 clones, with about four fifths seen just once and roughly a fifth held by the top ten. The antigens these receptors bind are not known. Sequencing was carried out using memory CD8+ T cells from blood cultured with regulatory dendritic cells. These receptors were collected from a human donor in good health. Each CDR3 is given with its conserved first and last residue. The order of the fields is J gene, clone size, D gene, V gene, CDR3 protein, CDR3 DNA. A D gene is named only where the DNA matches it firmly. Not all rows give a size; the values are once, few, many and, for expanded clones, a class.

j_gene: TRBJ2-3; abundance: .; d_gene: TRBD1; v_gene: TRBV9; CDR3aa: CASSVGDRGPDTQYF; CDR3nt: TGTGCCAGCAGCGTAGGGGACAGGGGCCCAGATACGCAGTATTTT
j_gene: TRBJ1-2; abundance: few; d_gene: TRBD1; v_gene: TRBV4-1; CDR3aa: CASSHVGLQGLNYGYTF; CDR3nt: TGCGCCAGCAGCCATGTGGGACTACAGGGGCTTAACTATGGCTACACCTTC
j_gene: TRBJ2-1; abundance: .; d_gene: .; v_gene: TRBV5-1; CDR3aa: CASSLNLATGMVEQFF; CDR3nt: TGCGCCAGCAGCTTGAATCTAGCGACGGGTATGGTTGAGCAGTTCTTC
j_gene: TRBJ2-7; abundance: .; d_gene: .; v_gene: TRBV21-1; CDR3aa: CASTRENEQYF; CDR3nt: TGTGCCAGCACAAGGGAAAACGAGCAGTACTTC
j_gene: TRBJ1-5; abundance: .; d_gene: .; v_gene: TRBV6-5; CDR3aa: CASSYQDFVQPQHF; CDR3nt: TGTGCCAGCAGTTACCAGGATTTTGTCCAGCCCCAGCATTTT
j_gene: TRBJ2-2; abundance: .; d_gene: TRBD2; v_gene: TRBV15; CDR3aa: CATSRDVDRTSGDGELFF; CDR3nt: TGTGCCACCAGCAGAGATGTGGACAGGACTAGCGGCGACGGGGAGCTGTTTTTT
j_gene: TRBJ2-3; abundance: .; d_gene: TRBD2; v_gene: TRBV9; CDR3aa: CASSVAGLAGGSDTQYF; CDR3nt: TGTGCCAGCAGCGTAGCCGGACTAGCGGGGGGCTCAGATACGCAGTATTTT
j_gene: TRBJ1-1; abundance: .; d_gene: .; v_gene: TRBV2; CDR3aa: CASTGQDFLNTEAFF; CDR3nt: TGTGCCAGCACGGGGCAGGACTTTTTAAACACTGAAGCTTTCTTT
j_gene: TRBJ2-7; abundance: .; d_gene: .; v_gene: TRBV7-7; CDR3aa: CASSLSPEVGYEQYF; CDR3nt: TGTGCTAGCAGCTTATCTCCCGAGGTAGGGTACGAGCAGTACTTC
j_gene: TRBJ2-1; abundance: .; d_gene: .; v_gene: TRBV29-1; CDR3aa: CSVGNPYGNEQFF; CDR3nt: TGCAGCGTGGGCAATCCATACGGCAATGAGCAGTTCTTC
j_gene: TRBJ2-1; abundance: .; d_gene: TRBD1; v_gene: TRBV29-1; CDR3aa: CSVVGLSYVFSGGENEQFF; CDR3nt: TGCAGCGTTGTTGGGCTTTCTTATGTATTCTCAGGGGGCGAAAATGAGCAGTTCTTC
j_gene: TRBJ1-5; abundance: .; d_gene: .; v_gene: TRBV6-6; CDR3aa: CASSSAGVWQPQHF; CDR3nt: TGTGCCAGCAGTTCCGCAGGGGTTTGGCAGCCCCAGCATTTT
j_gene: TRBJ2-3; abundance: .; d_gene: TRBD1; v_gene: TRBV28; CDR3aa: CASTPGQGHTDTQYF; CDR3nt: TGTGCCAGCACCCCGGGACAGGGACACACAGATACGCAGTATTTT
j_gene: TRBJ2-1; abundance: .; d_gene: TRBD2; v_gene: TRBV6-6; CDR3aa: CASSWTSGGGNEQFF; CDR3nt: TGTGCCAGCAGTTGGACTAGCGGGGGGGGCAATGAGCAGTTCTTC
j_gene: TRBJ2-3; abundance: few; d_gene: TRBD2; v_gene: TRBV6-4; CDR3aa: CASSDSSGGTDTQYF; CDR3nt: TGTGCCAGCAGTGACTCTAGCGGGGGCACAGATACGCAGTATTTT
j_gene: TRBJ2-3; abundance: .; d_gene: .; v_gene: TRBV7-2; CDR3aa: CASSLGGTASDTQYF; CDR3nt: TGTGCCAGCAGCTTAGGCGGGACAGCTTCAGATACGCAGTATTTT
j_gene: TRBJ2-1; abundance: .; d_gene: TRBD2; v_gene: TRBV6-5; CDR3aa: CASSLAGGSNNEQFF; CDR3nt: TGTGCCAGCAGTTTAGCGGGAGGATCTAACAATGAGCAGTTCTTC
j_gene: TRBJ2-1; abundance: .; d_gene: .; v_gene: TRBV2; CDR3aa: CASCKDSGGPASNNEQFF; CDR3nt: TGTGCCAGCTGTAAGGACAGTGGCGGGCCGGCGTCCAACAATGAGCAGTTCTTC
j_gene: TRBJ1-4; abundance: .; d_gene: .; v_gene: TRBV28; CDR3aa: CASSSVRTATNEKLFF; CDR3nt: TGTGCCAGCAGTTCTGTTCGGACAGCAACTAATGAAAAACTGTTTTTT
j_gene: TRBJ2-7; abundance: .; d_gene: TRBD2; v_gene: TRBV7-2; CDR3aa: CASSALAGVPYEQYF; CDR3nt: TGTGCCAGCAGCGCTCTAGCGGGGGTCCCCTACGAGCAGTACTTC
j_gene: TRBJ2-7; abundance: .; d_gene: .; v_gene: TRBV7-9; CDR3aa: CASSYITGSHEQYF; CDR3nt: TGTGCCAGCAGCTATATCACAGGGTCCCACGAGCAGTACTTC
j_gene: TRBJ2-1; abundance: .; d_gene: .; v_gene: TRBV18; CDR3aa: CASSPTLTWYNEQFF; CDR3nt: TGTGCCAGCTCACCGACACTAACATGGTACAATGAGCAGTTCTTC
j_gene: TRBJ2-3; abundance: .; d_gene: .; v_gene: TRBV14; CDR3aa: CASSQHSGRTFTDTQYF; CDR3nt: TGTGCCAGCAGCCAACACTCGGGCAGGACTTTCACAGATACGCAGTATTTT
j_gene: TRBJ2-7; abundance: .; d_gene: .; v_gene: TRBV6-1; CDR3aa: CASSDVPNTAYEQYF; CDR3nt: TGTGCCAGCAGTGACGTCCCCAATACAGCCTACGAGCAGTACTTC
j_gene: TRBJ2-1; abundance: .; d_gene: .; v_gene: TRBV19; CDR3aa: CASSIDPNEQFF; CDR3nt: TGTGCCAGTAGTATAGATCCGAATGAGCAGTTCTTC
j_gene: TRBJ2-3; abundance: .; d_gene: .; v_gene: TRBV7-9; CDR3aa: CASSLAEGILHTQYF; CDR3nt: TGTGCCAGCAGCTTAGCGGAGGGCATTCTCCATACGCAGTATTTT
j_gene: TRBJ2-1; abundance: .; d_gene: .; v_gene: TRBV7-9; CDR3aa: CASSISESSYNEQFF; CDR3nt: TGTGCCAGCAGCATATCAGAGAGCTCCTACAATGAGCAGTTCTTC
j_gene: TRBJ2-2; abundance: few; d_gene: .; v_gene: TRBV7-9; CDR3aa: CASSLARGELFF; CDR3nt: TGTGCCAGCAGCTTAGCGAGGGGGGAGCTGTTTTTT
j_gene: TRBJ1-6; abundance: few; d_gene: TRBD1; v_gene: TRBV19; CDR3aa: CASSPAGTGGLRALHF; CDR3nt: TGTGCCAGTAGTCCTGCCGGGACAGGGGGCCTGAGGGCCCTCCACTTT
j_gene: TRBJ2-7; abundance: .; d_gene: .; v_gene: TRBV4-1; CDR3aa: CASSQERGSYEQYF; CDR3nt: TGCGCCAGCAGCCAAGAAAGGGGTTCCTACGAGCAGTACTTC
j_gene: TRBJ2-3; abundance: .; d_gene: TRBD2; v_gene: TRBV7-3; CDR3aa: CASSSSTSYTDTQYF; CDR3nt: TGTGCCAGCAGCTCTTCGACTAGCTACACAGATACGCAGTATTTT
j_gene: TRBJ1-1; abundance: .; d_gene: .; v_gene: TRBV19; CDR3aa: CATQPPGAMNTEAFF; CDR3nt: TGTGCCACCCAACCTCCAGGGGCCATGAACACTGAAGCTTTCTTT
j_gene: TRBJ1-2; abundance: .; d_gene: .; v_gene: TRBV28; CDR3aa: CASSLLGRSGYTF; CDR3nt: TGTGCCAGCAGTTTGTTGGGGAGAAGTGGCTACACCTTC
j_gene: TRBJ1-1; abundance: .; d_gene: TRBD1; v_gene: TRBV10-3; CDR3aa: CAISADRWTEAFF; CDR3nt: TGTGCCATCAGTGCGGACAGGTGGACTGAAGCTTTCTTT
j_gene: TRBJ2-3; abundance: .; d_gene: TRBD2; v_gene: TRBV10-3; CDR3aa: CAISPGGNTDTQYF; CDR3nt: TGTGCCATCAGCCCGGGAGGGAACACAGATACGCAGTATTTT
j_gene: TRBJ2-3; abundance: .; d_gene: TRBD1; v_gene: TRBV10-2; CDR3aa: CASREGQGEADTQYF; CDR3nt: TGCGCCAGCAGAGAGGGACAGGGGGAAGCAGATACGCAGTATTTT
j_gene: TRBJ1-2; abundance: .; d_gene: TRBD1; v_gene: TRBV29-1; CDR3aa: CSVNNPGGEGYTF; CDR3nt: TGCAGCGTTAACAACCCAGGGGGTGAAGGCTACACCTTC
j_gene: TRBJ2-7; abundance: .; d_gene: .; v_gene: TRBV2; CDR3aa: CASSEGRGNNHYEQYF; CDR3nt: TGTGCCAGCAGTGAAGGAAGAGGGAATAATCACTACGAGCAGTACTTC
j_gene: TRBJ2-3; abundance: .; d_gene: .; v_gene: TRBV5-4; CDR3aa: CASSLIARTDTQYF; CDR3nt: TGTGCCAGCAGCCTCATAGCGCGTACAGATACGCAGTATTTT
j_gene: TRBJ2-3; abundance: once; d_gene: TRBD2; v_gene: TRBV11-2; CDR3aa: CASSLGRGEDTQYF; CDR3nt: TGTGCCAGCAGCTTGGGGCGGGGGGAAGATACGCAGTATTTT
j_gene: TRBJ1-3; abundance: .; d_gene: .; v_gene: TRBV9; CDR3aa: CASSPSGMSSGNTIYF; CDR3nt: TGTGCCAGCAGCCCAAGCGGTATGAGCTCTGGAAACACCATATATTTT
j_gene: TRBJ2-1; abundance: .; d_gene: TRBD2; v_gene: TRBV5-4; CDR3aa: CASSPWGSGGLNEQFF; CDR3nt: TGTGCCAGCAGCCCTTGGGGTAGCGGGGGCCTTAATGAGCAGTTCTTC
j_gene: TRBJ2-2; abundance: few; d_gene: TRBD2; v_gene: TRBV6-1; CDR3aa: CASSVAGGGTGELFF; CDR3nt: TGTGCCAGCAGTGTAGCGGGAGGGGGGACCGGGGAGCTGTTTTTT
j_gene: TRBJ1-5; abundance: once; d_gene: TRBD1; v_gene: TRBV6-5; CDR3aa: CASSWTGSGNQPQHF; CDR3nt: TGTGCCAGCAGTTGGACAGGGTCGGGCAATCAGCCCCAGCATTTT
j_gene: TRBJ2-1; abundance: .; d_gene: .; v_gene: TRBV7-8; CDR3aa: CASSLSDEQFF; CDR3nt: TGTGCCAGCAGCTTGTCCGATGAGCAGTTCTTC
j_gene: TRBJ2-3; abundance: .; d_gene: .; v_gene: TRBV6-4; CDR3aa: CASSDSATDTQYF; CDR3nt: TGTGCCAGCAGTGACTCGGCGACAGATACGCAGTATTTT
j_gene: TRBJ2-1; abundance: .; d_gene: .; v_gene: TRBV7-9; CDR3aa: CASSLGGVPNEQFF; CDR3nt: TGTGCCAGCAGCTTAGGGGGGGTGCCCAATGAGCAGTTCTTC
j_gene: TRBJ1-1; abundance: medium-sized; d_gene: .; v_gene: TRBV30; CDR3aa: CAWSVRITEAFF; CDR3nt: TGTGCCTGGAGTGTACGGATCACTGAAGCTTTCTTT
j_gene: TRBJ1-4; abundance: .; d_gene: .; v_gene: TRBV4-1; CDR3aa: CASSLLPGLNEKLFF; CDR3nt: TGCGCCAGCAGCCTCTTACCAGGACTTAATGAAAAACTGTTTTTT
j_gene: TRBJ2-6; abundance: .; d_gene: .; v_gene: TRBV2; CDR3aa: CASSENHGSGANVLTF; CDR3nt: TGTGCCAGCAGTGAAAATCACGGATCTGGGGCCAACGTCCTGACTTTC
j_gene: TRBJ2-7; abundance: .; d_gene: .; v_gene: TRBV7-6; CDR3aa: CASREGTTSYEQYF; CDR3nt: TGTGCCAGCAGGGAAGGGACAACCAGTTACGAGCAGTACTTC
j_gene: TRBJ2-7; abundance: .; d_gene: TRBD2; v_gene: TRBV27; CDR3aa: CASSLTGTIRYEQYF; CDR3nt: TGTGCCAGCAGCCTTACCGGGACTATCCGCTACGAGCAGTACTTC
j_gene: TRBJ2-7; abundance: .; d_gene: TRBD2; v_gene: TRBV6-1; CDR3aa: CASSETSGSVNEQYF; CDR3nt: TGTGCCAGCAGTGAAACTAGCGGGAGTGTCAACGAGCAGTACTTC